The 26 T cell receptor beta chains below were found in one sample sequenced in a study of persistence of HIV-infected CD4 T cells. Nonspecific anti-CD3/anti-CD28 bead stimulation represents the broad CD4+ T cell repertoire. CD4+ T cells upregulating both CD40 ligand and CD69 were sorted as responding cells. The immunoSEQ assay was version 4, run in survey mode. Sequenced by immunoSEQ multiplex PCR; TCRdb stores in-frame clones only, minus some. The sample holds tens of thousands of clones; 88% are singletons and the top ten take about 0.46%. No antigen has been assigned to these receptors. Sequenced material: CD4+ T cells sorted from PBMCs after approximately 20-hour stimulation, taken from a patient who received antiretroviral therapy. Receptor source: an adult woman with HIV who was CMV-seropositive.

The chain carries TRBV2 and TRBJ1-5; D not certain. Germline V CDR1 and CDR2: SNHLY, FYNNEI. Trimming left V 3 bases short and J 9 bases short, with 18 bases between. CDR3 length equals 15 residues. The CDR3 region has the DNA TGTGCCAGCAGTGATGTGGCAGGTGGGGTCCGGCCCCAGCATTTT. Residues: CASSDVAGGVRPQHF.

CDR3 sequence: CASSLPGGAGYTF. DNA for the CDR3: TGTGCCAGCAGCTTACCAGGGGGCGCAGGCTACACCTTC. This chain links TRBV11-3 with TRBJ1-2, with 8 positions matching TRBD1. The germline V gene has CDR1 SGHNT and CDR2 YENEEA. The junction had 4 bases not matched to a gene; V was cut back by 2 bases and J by 8 bases. This CDR3 is built from 13 residues.

The CDR3 spells CASSSPSGGSETQYF. The CDR3 nucleotides read TGTGCCAGCAGTTCACCTAGCGGGGGCTCGGAGACCCAGTACTTC. The chain has TRBV27 and TRBJ2-5; 10 nucleotides align to TRBD2. V lost 4 bases and J lost 5; bases outside the gene matches: 7. The CDR3 is 15 amino acids. Looked up from germline, CDR1 is MNHEY and CDR2 is SMNVEV (reference sequence).

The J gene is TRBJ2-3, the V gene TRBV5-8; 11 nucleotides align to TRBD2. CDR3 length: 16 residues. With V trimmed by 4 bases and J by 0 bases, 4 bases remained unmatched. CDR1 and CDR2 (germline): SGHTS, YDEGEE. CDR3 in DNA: TGTGCCAGCAGCCCGGGACTAGCGGTGAGCACAGATACGCAGTATTTT. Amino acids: CASSPGLAVSTDTQYF.

In DNA form, the CDR3 reads TGTGCCAGTAGTACAAGGGGACAGGGGGCGAACAATGAGCAGTTCTTC. Translated, it gives CASSTRGQGANNEQFF. The chain carries TRBV19 and TRBJ2-1, with TRBD1 identical over 12 bases. CDR3 length equals 16 residues. The junction had 6 bases not matched to a gene; V was cut back by 4 bases and J by 5 bases. Germline assignment: CDR1 LNHDA and CDR2 SQIVND (reference sequence).

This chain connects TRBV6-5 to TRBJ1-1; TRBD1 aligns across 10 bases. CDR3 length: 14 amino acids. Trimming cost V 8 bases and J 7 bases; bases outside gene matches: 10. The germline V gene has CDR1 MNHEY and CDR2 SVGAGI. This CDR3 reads CASLDRGRRGEAFF. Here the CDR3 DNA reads TGTGCCAGCCTTGACAGGGGGCGCAGGGGTGAAGCTTTCTTT.

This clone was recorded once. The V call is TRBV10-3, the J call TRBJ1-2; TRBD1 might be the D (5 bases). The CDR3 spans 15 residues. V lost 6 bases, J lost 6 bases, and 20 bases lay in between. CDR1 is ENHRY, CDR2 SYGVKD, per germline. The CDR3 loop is CAISRDAREVDGYTF. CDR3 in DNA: TGTGCCATCAGCCGGGACGCCAGAGAGGTAGATGGCTACACCTTC.

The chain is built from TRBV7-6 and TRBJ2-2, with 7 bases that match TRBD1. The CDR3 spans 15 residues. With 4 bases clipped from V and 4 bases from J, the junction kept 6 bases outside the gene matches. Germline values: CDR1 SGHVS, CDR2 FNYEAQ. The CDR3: CASSSANRGTGELFF. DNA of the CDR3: TGTGCCAGCAGCTCGGCAAACAGGGGCACCGGGGAGCTGTTTTTT.

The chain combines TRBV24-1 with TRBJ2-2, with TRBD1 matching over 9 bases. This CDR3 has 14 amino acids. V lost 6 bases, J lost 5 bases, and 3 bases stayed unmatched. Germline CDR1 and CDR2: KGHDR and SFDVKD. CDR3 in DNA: TGTGCCACCAGTTTCGACAGGGGGACCGGGGAGCTGTTTTTT. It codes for CATSFDRGTGELFF.

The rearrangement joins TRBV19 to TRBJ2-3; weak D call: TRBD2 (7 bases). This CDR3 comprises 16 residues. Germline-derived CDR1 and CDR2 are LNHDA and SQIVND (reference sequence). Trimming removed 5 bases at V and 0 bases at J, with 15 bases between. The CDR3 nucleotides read TGTGCCAGTAGTTCCCAGGGAGGGGGAAGCACAGATACGCAGTATTTT. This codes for CASSSQGGGSTDTQYF.

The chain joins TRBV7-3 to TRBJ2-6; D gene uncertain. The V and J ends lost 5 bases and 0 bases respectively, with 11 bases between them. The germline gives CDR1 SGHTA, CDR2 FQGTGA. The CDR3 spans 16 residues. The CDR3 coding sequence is TGTGCCAGCAGCGAACCTTCGGGCTCTGGGGCCAACGTCCTGACTTTC. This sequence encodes CASSEPSGSGANVLTF.

This CDR3 is CASSLLYPDTNNYGYTF. The CDR3 DNA is TGTGCCAGCAGCTTGCTTTATCCGGACACAAACAACTATGGCTACACCTTC. This chain connects TRBV5-4 to TRBJ1-2; maybe TRBD1 (5 bases). Germline CDR1 reads SGHNT; CDR2 reads YYREEE (reference sequence). Trimming removed 1 base at V and 2 bases at J, with 18 bases between. The CDR3 extends over 17 amino acids.

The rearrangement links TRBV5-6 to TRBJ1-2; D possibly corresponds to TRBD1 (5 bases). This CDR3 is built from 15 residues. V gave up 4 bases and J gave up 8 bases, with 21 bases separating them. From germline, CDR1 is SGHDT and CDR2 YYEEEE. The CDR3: CASSQPRSDTRGYTF. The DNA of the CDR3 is TGTGCCAGCAGCCAACCCCGATCGGACACTCGCGGCTACACCTTC.

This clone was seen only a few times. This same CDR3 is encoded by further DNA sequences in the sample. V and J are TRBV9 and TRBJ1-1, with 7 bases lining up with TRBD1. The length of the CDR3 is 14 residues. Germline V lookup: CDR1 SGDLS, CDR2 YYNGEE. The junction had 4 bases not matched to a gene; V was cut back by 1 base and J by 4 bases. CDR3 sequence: CASSVQGGGTEAFF. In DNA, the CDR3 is TGTGCCAGCAGCGTACAGGGGGGGGGCACTGAAGCTTTCTTT. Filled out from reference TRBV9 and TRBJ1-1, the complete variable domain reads DSGVTQTPKHLITATGQRVTLRCSPRSGDLSVYWYQQSLDQGLQFLIQYYNGEERAKGNILERFSAQQFPDLHSELNLSSLELGDSALYFCASSVQGGGTEAFFGQGTRLTVV.

DNA for the CDR3: TGTGCCTCACCCCCCGGGACTTCTAACTATGGCTACACCTTC. It is translated as CASPPGTSNYGYTF. The rearrangement joins TRBV7-3 to TRBJ1-2, with D maybe TRBD1 (5 bases). This CDR3 is 14 amino acids long. Germline loops: CDR1 SGHTA, CDR2 FQGTGA. V was cut by 11 bases and J by 0 bases, with 16 bases left in between. Looking up the rest from reference TRBV7-3 and TRBJ1-2 gives the full variable domain: GAGVSQTPSNKVTEKGKYVELRCDPISGHTALYWYRQSLGQGPEFLIYFQGTGAADDSGLPNDRFFAVRPEGSVSTLKIQRTERGDSAVYLCASPPGTSNYGYTFGSGTRLTVV.

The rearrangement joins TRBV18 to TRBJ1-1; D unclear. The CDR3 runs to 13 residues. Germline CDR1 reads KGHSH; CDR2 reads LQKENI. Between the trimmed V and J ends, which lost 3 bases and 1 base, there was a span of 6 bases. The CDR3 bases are TGTGCCAGCTCACCGGCGTCGAACACTGAAGCTTTCTTT. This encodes CASSPASNTEAFF.

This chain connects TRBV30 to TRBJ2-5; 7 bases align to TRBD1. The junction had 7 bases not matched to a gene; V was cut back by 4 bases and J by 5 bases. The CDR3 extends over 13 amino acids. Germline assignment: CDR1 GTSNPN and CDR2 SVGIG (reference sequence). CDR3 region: CAWNPGGKETQYF. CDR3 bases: TGTGCCTGGAACCCAGGGGGAAAGGAGACCCAGTACTTC.

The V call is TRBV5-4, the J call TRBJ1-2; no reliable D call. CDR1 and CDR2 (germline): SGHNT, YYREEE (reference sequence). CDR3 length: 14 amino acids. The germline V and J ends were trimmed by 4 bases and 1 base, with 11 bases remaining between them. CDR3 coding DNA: TGTGCCAGCAGCCTTATAACCCTTAACTATGGCTACACCTTC. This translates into CASSLITLNYGYTF.

CDR3 sequence: CASSTGGSGNTIYF. CDR3 DNA: TGCGCCAGCAGCACAGGGGGCTCTGGAAACACCATATATTTT. The chain combines TRBV4-1 with TRBJ1-3; TRBD1 matches at 8 bases. Germline CDR1 and CDR2: MGHRA and YSYEKL. The CDR3 totals 14 residues. J lost 0 bases, V lost 5 bases, and 0 bases had no gene match.

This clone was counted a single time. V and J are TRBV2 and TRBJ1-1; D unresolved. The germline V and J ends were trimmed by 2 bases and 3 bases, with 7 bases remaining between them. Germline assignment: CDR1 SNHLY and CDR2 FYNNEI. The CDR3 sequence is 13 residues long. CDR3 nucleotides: TGTGCCAGCAGTGAACAACGATACACTGAAGCTTTCTTT. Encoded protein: CASSEQRYTEAFF.

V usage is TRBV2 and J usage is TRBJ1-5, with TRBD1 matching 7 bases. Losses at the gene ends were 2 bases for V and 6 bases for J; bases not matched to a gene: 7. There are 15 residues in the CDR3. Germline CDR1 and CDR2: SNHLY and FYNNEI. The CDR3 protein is CASSEMQGVGQPQHF. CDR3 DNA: TGTGCCAGCAGTGAAATGCAGGGGGTTGGTCAGCCCCAGCATTTT.

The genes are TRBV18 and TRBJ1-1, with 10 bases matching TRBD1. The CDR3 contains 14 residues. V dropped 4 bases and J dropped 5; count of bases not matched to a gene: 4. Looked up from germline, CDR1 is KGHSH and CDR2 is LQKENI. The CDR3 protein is CASSQTGQGTEAFF. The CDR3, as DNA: TGTGCCAGCTCACAAACGGGACAGGGGACTGAAGCTTTCTTT. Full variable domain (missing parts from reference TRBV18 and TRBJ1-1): NAGVMQNPRHLVRRRGQEARLRCSPMKGHSHVYWYRQLPEEGLKFMVYLQKENIIDESGMPKERFSAEFPKEGPSILRIQQVVRGDSAAYFCASSQTGQGTEAFFGQGTRLTVV.

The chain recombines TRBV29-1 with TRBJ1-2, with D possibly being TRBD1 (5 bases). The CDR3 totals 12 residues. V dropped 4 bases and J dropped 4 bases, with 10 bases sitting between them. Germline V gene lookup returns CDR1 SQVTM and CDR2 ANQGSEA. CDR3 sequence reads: CSVGRDRYGYTF. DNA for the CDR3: TGCAGCGTTGGGAGGGACCGCTATGGCTACACCTTC. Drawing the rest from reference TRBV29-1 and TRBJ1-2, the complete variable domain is SAVISQKPSRDICQRGTSLTIQCQVDSQVTMMFWYRQQPGQSLTLIATANQGSEATYESGFVIDKFPISRPNLTFSTLTVSNMSPEDSSIYLCSVGRDRYGYTFGSGTRLTVV.

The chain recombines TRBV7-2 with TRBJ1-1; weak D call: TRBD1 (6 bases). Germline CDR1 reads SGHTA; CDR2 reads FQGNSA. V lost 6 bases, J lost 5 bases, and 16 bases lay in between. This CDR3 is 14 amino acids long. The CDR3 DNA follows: TGTGCCAGCAGACTACTCGGGGGCCCGACTGAAGCTTTCTTT. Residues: CASRLLGGPTEAFF.

CDR3 nucleotide sequence: TGTGCCAGTAGCACGGGAAACCAAGAGACCCAGTACTTC. Translated: CASSTGNQETQYF. V gene TRBV19 combines with J gene TRBJ2-5, with TRBD2 as a possible D gene (5 bases). V was cut by 6 bases and J by 0 bases, with 8 bases left in between. CDR1 and CDR2 (germline): LNHDA, SQIVND (reference sequence). The CDR3 is 13 residues long.

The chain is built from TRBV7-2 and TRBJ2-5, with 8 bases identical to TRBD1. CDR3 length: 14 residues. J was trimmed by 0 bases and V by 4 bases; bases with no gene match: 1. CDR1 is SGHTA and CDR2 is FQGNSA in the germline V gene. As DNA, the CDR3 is TGTGCCAGCAGCTGGGACAGGTACCAAGAGACCCAGTACTTC. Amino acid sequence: CASSWDRYQETQYF.